The present entry profiles one T cell receptor (beta chain) with its context. Its specificity is unknown. CDR3 length equals 13 residues. V was cut by 4 bases and J by 0 bases, with 6 bases left in between. Germline lookup yields CDR1 SGHAT and CDR2 FQNNGV. This specimen belongs to a study of T cells in localized non-small cell lung cancer. Overall study results and limits: Higher adjacent-lung clonality was associated with shorter survival.

The method was immunoSEQ multiplex PCR; TCRdb's version includes in-frame clones alone and lacks a portion of them. This repertoire shows roughly 25,000 clones, 86% found once; its top ten account for 5% to 6.5%. The sample consisted of peripheral blood, taken before any cancer treatment. This sequence was found in a male donor at least 60 years old with stage II squamous cell lung carcinoma. The chain employs TRBV11-2 and TRBJ2-5; the D gene is possibly TRBD1 (5 bases). CDR3 DNA sequence: TGTGCCAGCAGCTCAGGGTACCAAGAGACCCAGTACTTC. Encoded protein: CASSSGYQETQYF.